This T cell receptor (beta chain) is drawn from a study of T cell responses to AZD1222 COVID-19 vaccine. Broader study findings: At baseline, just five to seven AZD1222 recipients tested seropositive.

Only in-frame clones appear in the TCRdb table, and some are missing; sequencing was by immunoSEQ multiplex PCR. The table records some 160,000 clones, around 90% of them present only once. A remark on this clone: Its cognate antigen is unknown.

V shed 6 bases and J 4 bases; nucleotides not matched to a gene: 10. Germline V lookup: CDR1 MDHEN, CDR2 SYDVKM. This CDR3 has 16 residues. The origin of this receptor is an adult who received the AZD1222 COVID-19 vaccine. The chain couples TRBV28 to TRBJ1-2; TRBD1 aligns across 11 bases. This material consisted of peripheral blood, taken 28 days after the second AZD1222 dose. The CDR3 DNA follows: TGTGCCAGCAGCCTACGGGGGGACAGGGGGTCCTATGGCTACACCTTC. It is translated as CASSLRGDRGSYGYTF.